What follows describes a single TCR beta chain. Antigen unknown. The junction shows a germline mismatch at one end, possibly a read error. Bulk tissue was left unsorted, and RNA and DNA were co-extracted from 20-30 mg of it. Every single tumor sample held over 90% viable tumor cells. This entry belongs to a study of tumor-infiltrating lymphocytes in primary liver carcinoma. Study background: Samples had roughly 3.5 to 7.13 million productive TCRbeta reads, comparable between tissue types.

Whole-study results and caveats: Only about 7.5-24% of top clones showed up in all five tumor regions.

From germline, CDR1 is SQVTM and CDR2 ANQGSEA. There are 15 residues in the CDR3. Starting from 450 to 500 ng of total RNA, TCR beta cDNA was produced with a primer in the constant region. Employing slightly modified ARM-PCR, three nested multiplex PCR rounds were run, and these gave rise to the TCR beta libraries. Each of the first two PCR rounds ran roughly 9 cycles with TRBV1-TRBV30 forward and C-beta reverse primers. Using its own MiXCR run on the multiplex PCR reads, TCRdb lists one record per CDR3 protein. The sample lists roughly 100,000 distinct CDR3 sequences, roughly 85% occurring once. The clonotype comes from a man in his forties with primary liver carcinoma and hepatitis B virus infection. This chain links TRBV29-1 with TRBJ2-5, with D possibly matching TRBD2 (5 bases). Specimen: liver tumor tissue from sampling region 3. As for subset: tumor region T3, left-lateral pole. DNA of the CDR3: TGCAGTGTTGAAGGACCCGGGAACTTTCAAGAGACCCAGTACTTC. Its protein product is CSVEGPGNFQETQYF.